This T cell receptor beta chain was retrieved from a study of blood T cell repertoires in COVID-19. Across the whole study: There were acute and convalescent COVID-19 samples, and they came from the United States, Italy and Spain. PBMCs, B-cell-depleted T cells, or T cells provided the cDNA or gDNA that made up the material.

Some clones are missing from TCRdb's copy, which holds only in-frame ones; the method was immunoSEQ multiplex PCR. The sample has about 140,000 clones, roughly 86% seen once. The specimen sequenced was peripheral blood. The receptor was derived from a woman between 50 and 59 years old with acute or convalescent COVID-19.

CDR3 nucleotide sequence: TGTGCCAGCAGCTTAGGGTCCCCCCCACAGGCCGACTCTGGAAACACCATATATTTT. Translating gives CASSLGSPPQADSGNTIYF. The genes are TRBV11-3 and TRBJ1-3; D may be TRBD1 (5 bases). Germline CDR1 is SGHNT and CDR2 is YENEEA. The CDR3 covers 19 residues. V lost 1 base and J lost 0, with 19 bases in between.